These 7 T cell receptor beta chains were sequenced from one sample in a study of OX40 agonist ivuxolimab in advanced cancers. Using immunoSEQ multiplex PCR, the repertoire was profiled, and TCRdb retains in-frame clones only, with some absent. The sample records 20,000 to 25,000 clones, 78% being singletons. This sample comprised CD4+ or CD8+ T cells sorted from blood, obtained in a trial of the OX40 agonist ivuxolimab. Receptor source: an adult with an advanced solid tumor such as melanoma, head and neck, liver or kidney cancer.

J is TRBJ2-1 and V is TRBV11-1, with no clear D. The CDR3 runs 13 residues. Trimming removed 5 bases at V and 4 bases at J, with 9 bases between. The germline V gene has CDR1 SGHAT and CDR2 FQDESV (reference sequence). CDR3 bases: TGTGCCAGCAGCAAGAATGGGTACAATGAGCAGTTCTTC. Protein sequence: CASSKNGYNEQFF.

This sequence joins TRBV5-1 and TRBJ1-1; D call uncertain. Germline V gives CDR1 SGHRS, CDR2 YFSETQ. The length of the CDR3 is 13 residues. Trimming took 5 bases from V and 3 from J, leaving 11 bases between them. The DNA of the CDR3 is TGCGCCAGCAGTCCAGCGGTTGACACTGAAGCTTTCTTT. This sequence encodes CASSPAVDTEAFF.

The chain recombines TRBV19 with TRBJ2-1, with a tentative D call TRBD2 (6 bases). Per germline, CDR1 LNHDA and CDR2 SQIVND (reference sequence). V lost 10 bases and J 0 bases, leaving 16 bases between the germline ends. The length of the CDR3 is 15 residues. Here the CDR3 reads CATKAGRSSYNEQFF. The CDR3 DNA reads TGTGCCACTAAGGCAGGGAGGAGCTCCTACAATGAGCAGTTCTTC.

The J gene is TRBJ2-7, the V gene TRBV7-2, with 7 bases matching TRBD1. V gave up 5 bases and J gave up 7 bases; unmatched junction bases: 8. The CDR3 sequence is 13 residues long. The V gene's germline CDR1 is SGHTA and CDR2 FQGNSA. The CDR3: CASSGITGVEQYF. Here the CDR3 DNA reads TGTGCCAGCAGCGGTATTACAGGGGTAGAGCAGTACTTC.

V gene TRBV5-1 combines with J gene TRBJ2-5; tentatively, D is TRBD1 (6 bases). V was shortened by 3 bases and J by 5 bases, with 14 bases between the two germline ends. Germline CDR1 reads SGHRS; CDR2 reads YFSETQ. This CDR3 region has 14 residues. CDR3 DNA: TGCGCCAGCAGCTCCCCCAGGGGTCGGGAGACCCAGTACTTC. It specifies CASSSPRGRETQYF.

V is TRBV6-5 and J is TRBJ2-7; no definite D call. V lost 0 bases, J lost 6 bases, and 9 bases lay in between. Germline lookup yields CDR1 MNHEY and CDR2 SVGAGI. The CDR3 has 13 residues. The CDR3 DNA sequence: TGTGCCAGCAGTTACTCGATAGGGTCCGAGCAGTACTTC. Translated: CASSYSIGSEQYF.

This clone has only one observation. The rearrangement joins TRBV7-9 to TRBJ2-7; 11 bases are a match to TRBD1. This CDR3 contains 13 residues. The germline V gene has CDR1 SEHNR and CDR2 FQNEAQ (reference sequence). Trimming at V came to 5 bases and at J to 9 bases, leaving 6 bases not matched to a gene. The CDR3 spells CASSPGTGGVQYF. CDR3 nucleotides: TGTGCCAGCAGCCCCGGGACAGGGGGAGTGCAGTACTTC.